This T cell receptor (beta chain) was captured in a study of OX40 agonist ivuxolimab in advanced cancers. Across the whole study: Patients were dosed intravenously with ivuxolimab at 0.01 to 10 mg/kg every 2 weeks.

A remark on this clone: What it recognizes is unknown.

Per germline, CDR1 MNHNS and CDR2 SASEGT. Trimming shortened V by 6 bases and J by 4 bases, and 7 bases separated the two germline ends. The CDR3 runs 12 residues. Study conclusions and caveats: Expanded clones belonging to CD8+ T cells outnumbered, on average, those of CD4+. Patients with a partial response at 0.1-3.0 mg/kg had among the lowest clonal expansion.

Sequenced by immunoSEQ multiplex PCR; TCRdb stores in-frame clones only, minus some. The table lists around 50,000 clones, approximately 90% of them singletons. The chain links TRBV6-1 to TRBJ1-5, with TRBD1 as a possible D gene (5 bases). The receptor was derived from an adult with an advanced solid tumor such as melanoma, head and neck, liver or kidney cancer. Here the sequenced sample was CD4+ or CD8+ T cells sorted from blood, taken in a trial of the OX40 agonist ivuxolimab. The CDR3 protein is CASRRQNQPQHF. DNA of the CDR3: TGTGCCAGCAGGAGACAGAATCAGCCCCAGCATTTT.